What follows are 24 T cell receptor beta chains derived from one specimen sequenced in a study of cytomegalovirus exposure and HLA in healthy donors (dated by TCRdb to 2015 to 2018). Receptor libraries were prepared by the immunoSEQ multiplex PCR assay. For the multiplex PCR, a mixture combining 60 forward primers for TCR Vbeta segments and 13 reverse primers for TCR Jbeta segments was used. What TCRdb holds here is the immuneACCESS table cut down to in-frame rearrangements. Part of the clones is not present; checked against another copy, under half of the missing clones reflect an unresolved V gene, and the others are unexplained. This sample lists 150,000 to 200,000 clones; 60% to 75% were detected once. In total, the top ten clones hold approximately 3% of the sample. The sequencing input was PBMCs. Receptor source: a woman between 45 and 60 years old in good health and CMV-seropositive.

This clone was seen a few times. This chain links TRBV2 with TRBJ2-1, with no clear D. The CDR3 is 13 residues long. Trimming left V 5 bases short and J 8 bases short, with 13 bases between. CDR1 is SNHLY and CDR2 is FYNNEI in the germline V gene. The CDR3 nucleotides are TGTGCCAGCAGTTTCCAGAGCAGGTATGAGCAGTTCTTC. Its translation is CASSFQSRYEQFF.

This clone was seen only once. The rearrangement uses TRBV5-4 and TRBJ2-1; TRBD2 matches at 9 bases. After removal of 0 bases from V and 4 bases from J, the junction contained 2 bases not matched to a gene. This CDR3 contains 15 residues. Looked up from germline, CDR1 is SGHNT and CDR2 is YYREEE (reference sequence). CDR3 loop: CASSLASGAYNEQFF. The DNA of the CDR3 is TGTGCCAGCAGCTTGGCTAGCGGGGCTTACAATGAGCAGTTCTTC.

The V and J genes are TRBV7-9 and TRBJ1-5, with D perhaps matching TRBD1 (5 bases). Trimming stripped 5 bases from V and 7 bases from J, with 12 bases between. Germline CDR1 and CDR2: SEHNR and FQNEAQ (reference sequence). CDR3 length: 13 amino acids. The CDR3: CASSAETEQPQHF. The CDR3 DNA follows: TGTGCCAGCAGCGCCGAGACAGAGCAGCCCCAGCATTTT.

A few counts support this clone. The chain combines TRBV2 with TRBJ1-6; D unclear. V was cut by 10 bases and J by 2 bases, with 12 bases left in between. The CDR3 has 14 amino acids. Germline loops: CDR1 SNHLY, CDR2 FYNNEI. The CDR3 DNA follows: TGTGCCACCTGGCCCGGGACCTATAATTCACCCCTCCACTTT. It translates to CATWPGTYNSPLHF.

The chain recombines TRBV11-2 with TRBJ1-2; D not certain. V gave up 1 base and J gave up 5 bases, with 5 bases separating them. From germline, CDR1 is SGHAT and CDR2 FQNNGV. The CDR3 loop spans 12 amino acids. For the CDR3, the DNA is TGTGCCAGCAGCTTAGGGACTTATGGCTACACCTTC. Protein sequence: CASSLGTYGYTF.

The chain carries TRBV20-1 and TRBJ1-2; D not certain. The CDR3 loop spans 11 amino acids. Germline assignment: CDR1 DFQATT and CDR2 SNEGSKA (reference sequence). V was shortened by 6 bases and J by 5 bases, with 10 bases between the two germline ends. In nucleotides, the CDR3 is TGCAGTGCGAGGGATGTATATGGCTACACCTTC. This translates into CSARDVYGYTF.

The chain uses TRBV6-1 and TRBJ1-5, with D maybe TRBD1 (6 bases). CDR3 length: 15 amino acids. From germline, CDR1 is MNHNS and CDR2 SASEGT. Trimming cost V 6 bases and J 4 bases, with 16 bases left between them. CDR3 protein: CASRRETGINQPQHF. As DNA, the CDR3 is TGTGCCAGCAGGAGGGAGACAGGAATTAATCAGCCCCAGCATTTT.

Turning to this clone: One junction end disagrees with the germline gene, perhaps due to a read error. Other nucleotide sequences from this sample produce the same CDR3. The V call is TRBV29-1, the J call TRBJ2-3; possible D gene TRBD2, 7 bases. This CDR3 spans 17 amino acids. Germline loops: CDR1 SQVTM, CDR2 ANQGSEA. CDR3 in DNA: TGTAGCGTTGAGGAGCGGGACACCGTAGCTGGCACAGATACGCAGTATTTT. This encodes CSVEERDTVAGTDTQYF.

The rearrangement joins TRBV7-7 to TRBJ1-1; D not certain. With 5 bases removed from V and 11 bases from J, the gap between germline ends came to 18 bases. CDR3 length equals 13 residues. Germline V gene sequence: CDR1 SSHAT, CDR2 FNYEAQ (reference sequence). The CDR3 loop is CASSPRRTAWAFF. The CDR3 DNA reads TGTGCCAGCAGCCCCAGGCGTACCGCCTGGGCTTTCTTT.

The chain couples TRBV19 to TRBJ2-2, with 8 positions matching TRBD1. With 1 base clipped from V and 3 bases from J, the junction kept 7 bases outside the gene matches. The germline gives CDR1 LNHDA, CDR2 SQIVND (reference sequence). The CDR3 is made up of 17 amino acids. CDR3 in amino acids: CASSIGPRTGHTGELFF. Here the CDR3 DNA reads TGTGCCAGTAGTATAGGGCCGAGGACAGGGCACACCGGGGAGCTGTTTTTT.

J is TRBJ2-1 and V is TRBV5-1, with 10 bases lining up with TRBD2. Germline V gene lookup returns CDR1 SGHRS and CDR2 YFSETQ. The CDR3 totals 14 residues. Trimming cost V 3 bases and J 10 bases; bases outside gene matches: 7. CDR3 sequence (DNA): TGCGCCAGCAGCTCGCTAGCGGGGGTCGGAGAGCAGTTCTTC. It translates to CASSSLAGVGEQFF.

The chain combines TRBV11-2 with TRBJ1-1; unclear D gene. The CDR3 is made up of 14 amino acids. Germline CDR1 SGHAT, CDR2 FQNNGV. Trimming stripped 0 bases from V and 6 bases from J, with 11 bases between. CDR3 sequence reads: CASSLDVADSEAFF. The CDR3 DNA sequence: TGTGCCAGCAGCTTAGATGTGGCAGATTCTGAAGCTTTCTTT.

This clone came up a few times. This chain connects TRBV6-6 to TRBJ1-2; D ambiguous. V was trimmed by 5 bases and J by 1 base, leaving 8 bases between them. Germline V gene sequence: CDR1 MNHNY, CDR2 SVGAGI (reference sequence). This CDR3 has 13 amino acids. CDR3 in DNA: TGTGCCAGCAGTCGGGGTCTTAACTATGGCTACACCTTC. Residues: CASSRGLNYGYTF.

V usage is TRBV5-4 and J usage is TRBJ1-6, with D maybe TRBD1 (5 bases). This CDR3 spans 13 amino acids. Trimming took off 6 bases at V and 9 bases at J, with 13 bases between the two ends. Germline assignment: CDR1 SGHNT and CDR2 YYREEE (reference sequence). Written as DNA, the CDR3 is TGTGCCAGCACCGATGGGGGGGGTTCACCCCTCCACTTT. Its translation is CASTDGGGSPLHF.

In DNA form, the CDR3 reads TGCGCCAGCTCCAAGACAGGGGGGAATCAGCCCCAGCATTTT. This sequence encodes CASSKTGGNQPQHF. This chain links TRBV10-2 with TRBJ1-5; 9 bases are shared with TRBD1. Germline loops: CDR1 WSHSY, CDR2 SAAADI. The CDR3 is 14 residues long. Trimming took 8 bases from V and 4 from J; bases not matched to a gene: 6.

The CDR3 coding sequence is TGCGCCAGCAGTGCGATCGAGTCCTACAATGAGCAGTTCTTC. Amino acid sequence: CASSAIESYNEQFF. The J gene is TRBJ2-1, the V gene TRBV10-1, with D uncertain. V lost 4 bases and J 1 base, leaving 8 bases between the germline ends. The CDR3 spans 14 residues. Germline lookup yields CDR1 WNHNN and CDR2 SYGVQD (reference sequence).

The chain links TRBV19 to TRBJ1-1, with 8 bases identical to TRBD1. The germline V gene has CDR1 LNHDA and CDR2 SQIVND (reference sequence). This CDR3 has 15 residues. With 2 bases clipped from V and 2 bases from J, the junction kept 4 bases outside the gene matches. CDR3 DNA: TGTGCCAGTAGTATAACAGGGGGAACCAACACTGAAGCTTTCTTT. As protein: CASSITGGTNTEAFF.

The chain combines TRBV6-6 with TRBJ2-7; the match to TRBD2 covers 12 bases. The trim removed 0 bases at V and 6 bases at J, leaving 3 bases unmatched. Looked up from germline, CDR1 is MNHNY and CDR2 is SVGAGI (reference sequence). The CDR3 consists of 15 residues. This CDR3 reads CASSYSRLAGAEQYF. CDR3 nucleotides: TGTGCCAGCAGTTACTCCCGACTAGCGGGGGCCGAGCAGTACTTC.

The V and J genes are TRBV19 and TRBJ2-2, with 7 bases lining up with TRBD1. The CDR3 contains 15 residues. After removal of 6 bases from V and 0 bases from J, the junction contained 4 bases not matched to a gene. The germline gives CDR1 LNHDA, CDR2 SQIVND (reference sequence). CDR3 in amino acids: CASSRQGPNTGELFF. CDR3 bases: TGTGCCAGTAGCAGACAGGGACCGAACACCGGGGAGCTGTTTTTT.

The chain joins TRBV14 to TRBJ2-1, with D tentatively TRBD2 (6 bases). The germline gives CDR1 SGHDN, CDR2 FVKESK. The CDR3 runs to 14 residues. V was trimmed by 4 bases and J by 4 bases, leaving 11 bases between them. This CDR3 reads CASSLWGVYNEQFF. CDR3 nucleotides: TGTGCCAGCAGCCTCTGGGGGGTTTACAATGAGCAGTTCTTC.

This clone is a singleton in its sample. The rearrangement uses TRBV7-3 and TRBJ1-6, with 8 bases that match TRBD1. CDR1 and CDR2 (germline): SGHTA, FQGTGA. The CDR3 sequence is 14 residues long. J was trimmed by 10 bases and V by 5 bases; bases with no gene match: 7. The CDR3 DNA sequence: TGTGCCAGCAGCAACGGACAGGGCAGCTCACCCCTCCACTTT. The encoded protein is CASSNGQGSSPLHF. The full variable domain, completed using reference TRBV7-3 and TRBJ1-6, is GAGVSQTPSNKVTEKGKYVELRCDPISGHTALYWYRQSLGQGPEFLIYFQGTGAADDSGLPNDRFFAVRPEGSVSTLKIQRTERGDSAVYLCASSNGQGSSPLHFGNGTRLTVT.

This clone was counted between two and nine times. The chain combines TRBV29-1 with TRBJ2-5; 9 bases are shared with TRBD1. Per germline, CDR1 SQVTM and CDR2 ANQGSEA. The CDR3 totals 13 residues. J was trimmed by 1 base and V by 7 bases; bases with no gene match: 4. The CDR3 DNA reads as TGCAGCGGTGAGACAGGGGGCCAAGAGACCCAGTACTTC. It specifies CSGETGGQETQYF.

The J gene is TRBJ2-6, the V gene TRBV2; the D gene is possibly TRBD2 (7 bases). CDR3 length: 16 residues. Germline loops: CDR1 SNHLY, CDR2 FYNNEI. Trimming left V 4 bases short and J 0 bases short, with 10 bases between. The CDR3 loop reads CASSGGGGSGANVLTF. The CDR3 DNA reads as TGTGCCAGCAGTGGAGGGGGGGGCTCTGGGGCCAACGTCCTGACTTTC.

The chain is built from TRBV6-4 and TRBJ1-1, with 9 bases that match TRBD1. There are 14 residues in the CDR3. V lost 5 bases to trimming and J lost 6 bases; unmatched junction nucleotides: 7. CDR1 MRHNA and CDR2 SNTAGT come from the germline V gene. Here the CDR3 DNA reads TGTGCCAGCAGTAGAACAGGGGGCACGTCTGAAGCTTTCTTT. Translating gives CASSRTGGTSEAFF.